The T cell receptor (beta chain) under discussion was sequenced for a study of T cell repertoires in cytomegalovirus infection. A word on this clonotype: Its target is not known.

Regarding the study as a whole: The ex vivo response was dominated by HLA-C-restricted CMV-specific TCR beta clonotypes.

V shed 4 bases and J 0 bases; nucleotides not matched to a gene: 9. CDR3 size: 17 residues. Germline CDR1 reads DFQATT; CDR2 reads SNEGSKA (reference sequence). TCRdb re-called the reads through MiXCR, storing one row per CDR3 protein. The sample lists 310,000 or so distinct CDR3 sequences, around a sixth occurring once. V and J are TRBV20-1 and TRBJ2-1; 10 bases are a match to TRBD2. Source material: PBMCs. The TCR originated in a human donor in good health (CMV status not recorded). Some clones in this sample may be carry-over from other donors' samples. CDR3 sequence: CSATSGGGTRSYNEQFF. In DNA form, the CDR3 reads TGCAGTGCTACAAGCGGGGGGGGGACCCGCTCCTACAATGAGCAGTTCTTC.